Below, 26 T cell receptor beta chains from the same sample are listed, as sequenced in a study of cytomegalovirus exposure and HLA in healthy donors. Use of 60 Vbeta and 13 Jbeta primers characterized the PCR. Assay used: immunoSEQ multiplex PCR; TCRdb lists only in-frame clones, some missing. The table lists about 200,000 clones, about an eighth of them singletons. Sequenced material: PBMCs. Receptors originate from a middle-aged man in good health and CMV-seropositive.

The rearrangement uses TRBV18 and TRBJ2-5; TRBD1 matches at 7 bases. The V and J ends lost 4 bases and 4 bases, in that order; junction bases with no gene match: 9. This CDR3 spans 15 amino acids. Looked up from germline, CDR1 is KGHSH and CDR2 is LQKENI. CDR3 coding DNA: TGTGCCAGCTCACAGAACAGGGGAATCGGAGAGACCCAGTACTTC. The encoded protein is CASSQNRGIGETQYF.

The chain has TRBV4-1 and TRBJ1-4; D is ambiguous. Germline V gives CDR1 MGHRA, CDR2 YSYEKL. The CDR3 is 14 residues long. Trimming stripped 4 bases from V and 2 bases from J, with 8 bases between. The CDR3 loop reads CASSLTRTNEKLFF. As DNA, the CDR3 is TGCGCCAGCAGCCTAACTAGGACTAATGAAAAACTGTTTTTT.

A few counts support this clone. The rearrangement uses TRBV11-2 and TRBJ1-2; D may be TRBD1 (6 bases). The CDR3 consists of 15 residues. The V end was cut by 1 base, the J end by 4 bases, with 13 bases between. Per the germline V gene, CDR1 is SGHAT and CDR2 is FQNNGV. The CDR3: CASSLGGGPIYGYTF. In DNA form, the CDR3 reads TGTGCCAGCAGCTTAGGGGGGGGGCCGATCTATGGCTACACCTTC.

The CDR3 here is CASSSLDGYTF. Here the CDR3 DNA reads TGTGCCAGCAGTTCCCTAGATGGCTACACCTTC. The chain couples TRBV5-4 to TRBJ1-2, with no clear D. Deletions cut 5 bases from V and 6 bases from J, with 8 bases between. Germline assignment: CDR1 SGHNT and CDR2 YYREEE (reference sequence). The CDR3 is made up of 11 amino acids.

The chain employs TRBV28 and TRBJ2-3; 10 bases agree with TRBD1. CDR3 length: 18 amino acids. Per germline, CDR1 MDHEN and CDR2 SYDVKM. Trimming took 5 bases from V and 2 from J; bases not matched to a gene: 13. This chain's CDR3 is CASSPSGTGVRNTDTQYF. CDR3 bases: TGTGCCAGCAGTCCCTCCGGGACAGGGGTCCGAAACACAGATACGCAGTATTTT. The full variable domain, its missing parts supplied by reference TRBV28 and TRBJ2-3, is DVKVTQSSRYLVKRTGEKVFLECVQDMDHENMFWYRQDPGLGLRLIYFSYDVKMKEKGDIPEGYSVSREKKERFSLILESASTNQTSMYLCASSPSGTGVRNTDTQYFGPGTRLTVL.

The table lists this clone with a few counts. The CDR3 region is CASREGGPEQYV. In DNA form, the CDR3 reads TGTGCCAGCAGGGAAGGAGGGCCAGAGCAGTACGTC. V is TRBV2 and J is TRBJ2-7, with a possible D match to TRBD2 (6 bases). Germline lookup yields CDR1 SNHLY and CDR2 FYNNEI. This CDR3 region has 12 residues.

V is TRBV30 and J is TRBJ2-7; D not resolved. Germline assignment: CDR1 GTSNPN and CDR2 SVGIG (reference sequence). The CDR3 covers 13 residues. V gave up 7 bases and J gave up 3 bases, with 16 bases separating them. The CDR3 coding sequence is TGTGCCTATATGGTACAGCTCCACTACGAGCAGTACTTC. It codes for CAYMVQLHYEQYF.

The table lists this clone with a few counts. The rearrangement links TRBV30 to TRBJ1-1, with no clear D. Germline V gene data show CDR1 as GTSNPN and CDR2 as SVGIG (reference sequence). This CDR3 contains 11 residues. V lost 3 bases and J lost 9, with 11 bases in between. The DNA of the CDR3 is TGTGCCTGGAGACTTCGTTCGAAAGCTTTCTTT. Translated, it gives CAWRLRSKAFF.

This clone was detected only a few times. This chain links TRBV10-2 with TRBJ2-7, with TRBD2 as a possible D gene (7 bases). The CDR3 contains 17 residues. Germline-derived CDR1 and CDR2 are WSHSY and SAAADI. V was cut by 6 bases and J by 3 bases, with 24 bases left in between. The CDR3 coding sequence is TGCGCCAGCAGGGGGAATGAGGGAGGGGGTTCCTACTACGAGCAGTACTTC. Its translation: CASRGNEGGGSYYEQYF.

V gene TRBV6-4 combines with J gene TRBJ2-1; TRBD1 is a possible D gene (6 bases). Trimming cost V 6 bases and J 6 bases, with 18 bases left between them. The CDR3 covers 15 residues. Looked up from germline, CDR1 is MRHNA and CDR2 is SNTAGT. The CDR3 reads CASSSGRGSSNEQFF. The CDR3 DNA reads as TGTGCCAGCAGCTCGGGTAGGGGGAGTAGCAATGAGCAGTTCTTC.

There are a few counts of this clone. The chain recombines TRBV5-1 with TRBJ1-1, with D tentatively TRBD1 (6 bases). The ends were cut back, 1 base at V and 4 bases at J, with 11 bases in the middle. The CDR3 length is 14 residues. CDR1 and CDR2 (germline): SGHRS, YFSETQ. CDR3 sequence: CASSLTGRGTEAFF. DNA of the CDR3: TGCGCCAGCAGCTTGACAGGGAGGGGCACTGAAGCTTTCTTT. The full variable domain, completed using reference TRBV5-1 and TRBJ1-1, is KAGVTQTPRYLIKTRGQQVTLSCSPISGHRSVSWYQQTPGQGLQFLFEYFSETQRNKGNFPGRFSGRQFSNSRSEMNVSTLELGDSALYLCASSLTGRGTEAFFGQGTRLTVV.

The V call is TRBV11-3, the J call TRBJ2-2; 10 bases map to TRBD2. The V and J ends lost 5 bases and 6 bases, in that order; junction bases with no gene match: 6. This CDR3 has 15 residues. The germline gives CDR1 SGHNT, CDR2 YENEEA. CDR3 sequence: CASSPAGTSAGELFF. The CDR3 DNA reads as TGTGCCAGCAGCCCTGCCGGGACTAGCGCCGGGGAGCTGTTTTTT.

The gene calls are TRBV18 and TRBJ2-5, with 9 bases aligning to TRBD1. CDR1 and CDR2 (germline): KGHSH, LQKENI. The length of the CDR3 is 14 residues. V lost 4 bases and J lost 5; bases outside the gene matches: 5. CDR3 protein: CASSRDRVRETQYF. CDR3 in DNA: TGTGCCAGCTCACGGGACAGGGTGCGGGAGACCCAGTACTTC.

In its sample, this clone was seen a few times. The rearrangement joins TRBV28 to TRBJ2-3, with 12 positions matching TRBD2. The CDR3 runs to 17 residues. Germline V lookup: CDR1 MDHEN, CDR2 SYDVKM. V lost 2 bases and J lost 5; bases outside the gene matches: 8. CDR3 protein: CASSLGPSGGAEDTQYF. In DNA, the CDR3 is TGTGCCAGCAGTTTAGGGCCTAGCGGGGGGGCTGAAGATACGCAGTATTTT.

This clone was detected only a few times. J is TRBJ2-7 and V is TRBV29-1; possible D gene TRBD1, 6 bases. CDR1 and CDR2 from the germline V gene are SQVTM and ANQGSEA. CDR3 size: 12 residues. Deletions cut 3 bases from V and 1 base from J, with 7 bases between. The CDR3 protein is CSVEQGSYEQYF. The CDR3 region has the DNA TGCAGCGTTGAGCAGGGGTCCTACGAGCAGTACTTC.

This chain links TRBV13 with TRBJ1-2; TRBD1 matches at 7 bases. This CDR3 region has 14 residues. After removal of 8 bases from V and 7 bases from J, the junction contained 13 bases not matched to a gene. Germline V lookup: CDR1 PRHDT, CDR2 FYEKMQ (reference sequence). The CDR3 DNA reads TGTGCCAGCCCTACTCAGGGGGAGTCGGCTGGCTACACCTTC. It yields the protein CASPTQGESAGYTF. Full variable domain (outside the CDR3, taken from reference TRBV13 and TRBJ1-2): AAGVIQSPRHLIKEKRETATLKCYPIPRHDTVYWYQQGPGQDPQFLISFYEKMQSDKGSIPDRFSAQQFSDYHSELNMSSLELGDSALYFCASPTQGESAGYTFGSGTRLTVV.

The chain combines TRBV30 with TRBJ1-6, with D unclear. Deletions cut 2 bases from V and 0 bases from J, with 17 bases between. Germline loops: CDR1 GTSNPN, CDR2 SVGIG (reference sequence). The CDR3 covers 18 residues. The CDR3 here is CAWSYVRIGSSYNSPLHF. The CDR3 DNA reads TGTGCCTGGAGTTATGTACGGATTGGGAGCTCCTATAATTCACCCCTCCACTTT.

The chain uses TRBV9 and TRBJ2-1, with D possibly being TRBD1 (5 bases). With 0 bases removed from V and 5 bases from J, the gap between germline ends came to 9 bases. Germline V gene lookup returns CDR1 SGDLS and CDR2 YYNGEE. The CDR3 length is 14 residues. CDR3 sequence reads: CASSVGAGNNEQFF. CDR3 nucleotides: TGTGCCAGCAGCGTAGGGGCAGGGAACAATGAGCAGTTCTTC.

This clone was recorded a few times. The V and J genes are TRBV13 and TRBJ2-7; D possibly corresponds to TRBD1 (5 bases). Germline CDR1 is PRHDT and CDR2 is FYEKMQ (reference sequence). V lost 5 bases and J lost 2, with 7 bases in between. CDR3 length: 12 amino acids. The CDR3 nucleotides read TGTGCCAGCAGCCTACAGGCCTACGAGCAGTACGTC. This encodes CASSLQAYEQYV.

The rearrangement links TRBV5-5 to TRBJ2-3; maybe TRBD1 (6 bases). V lost 4 bases to trimming and J lost 1 base, with 19 bases between them. Germline V gene lookup returns CDR1 SGHKS and CDR2 YYEKEE (reference sequence). The CDR3 runs 17 residues. Here the CDR3 reads CASSPPGTQQRTDTQYF. As DNA, the CDR3 is TGTGCCAGCAGCCCCCCAGGGACACAGCAGCGCACAGATACGCAGTATTTT.

This clone was detected only a few times. The chain has TRBV28 and TRBJ1-2; D is uncertain. Germline V gives CDR1 MDHEN, CDR2 SYDVKM. V shed 2 bases and J shed 7 bases, with 8 bases lying between them. The CDR3 sequence is 12 residues long. CDR3 in amino acids: CASSLTSGGYTF. The CDR3 bases are TGTGCCAGCAGTTTAACGTCAGGTGGCTACACCTTC.

Only a few counts were recorded for this clone. The CDR3 DNA reads as TGCGCCAGCAGCCAAGGAGGATACTCTGGAAACACCATATATTTT. Encoded protein: CASSQGGYSGNTIYF. The chain couples TRBV4-3 to TRBJ1-3; D unclear. This CDR3 region has 15 residues. Germline CDR1 LGHNA, CDR2 YSLEER. The V gene lost 1 base and the J gene lost 0 bases, with 7 bases spanning the gap.

The V gene is TRBV10-3, the J gene TRBJ2-5, with D maybe TRBD2 (7 bases). V was pared by 6 bases and J by 5 bases, with 13 bases between. Germline assignment: CDR1 ENHRY and CDR2 SYGVKD. The CDR3 loop spans 13 amino acids. The CDR3 bases are TGTGCCATCAGAGGGGGGGCCGGGGAGACCCAGTACTTC. This encodes CAIRGGAGETQYF.

This clone was seen more than once but under ten times. The chain joins TRBV30 to TRBJ2-7, with TRBD1 identical over 10 bases. The V and J ends lost 4 bases and 3 bases, in that order; junction bases with no gene match: 6. The CDR3 runs 14 residues. The germline gives CDR1 GTSNPN, CDR2 SVGIG (reference sequence). The CDR3 here is CAWTGDRGFYEQYF. The DNA for the CDR3 is TGTGCCTGGACCGGGGACAGGGGATTCTACGAGCAGTACTTC. The full variable domain, completed using reference TRBV30 and TRBJ2-7, is SQTIHQWPATLVQPVGSPLSLECTVEGTSNPNLYWYRQAAGRGLQLLFYSVGIGQISSEVPQNLSASRPQDRQFILSSKKLLLSDSGFYLCAWTGDRGFYEQYFGPGTRLTVT.

The rearrangement uses TRBV4-3 and TRBJ2-1; D ambiguous. The ends were cut back, 4 bases at V and 10 bases at J, with 11 bases in the middle. The CDR3 length is 12 residues. The V gene's germline CDR1 is LGHNA and CDR2 YSLEER. CDR3 protein: CASSLNLGEQFF. The CDR3 DNA reads as TGCGCCAGCAGCCTCAATCTTGGCGAGCAGTTCTTC.

J is TRBJ2-1 and V is TRBV4-1; TRBD2 matches 10 bases. V gave up 3 bases and J gave up 10 bases; unmatched junction bases: 9. The germline CDR1 and CDR2 sequences are MGHRA and YSYEKL. This CDR3 spans 15 amino acids. The chain's CDR3 is CASSHEAGGPREQFF. CDR3 coding DNA: TGCGCCAGCAGCCACGAAGCGGGGGGGCCTAGGGAGCAGTTCTTC.